This TCR beta chain is drawn from a study of blood T cell repertoires in COVID-19. Study overall: The analysed material was cDNA or gDNA that came from T cells, B-cell-depleted T cells, or PBMCs.

Methods used by the authors: Estimation of nucleated cell counts relied on the amplification of reference gene primers. Produced via immunoSEQ multiplex PCR; TCRdb's table is partial and in-frame only. D and trimming come from the DNA, and the V and J calls and clone size come from that table. The data show about 250,000 clones, with around 82% seen just once and around a sixth held by the top ten. The Seattle patients, enrolled during active infection, were followed longitudinally. Trimming at V came to 5 bases and at J to 3 bases, leaving 11 bases not matched to a gene. The CDR3 totals 15 residues. Germline V gene sequence: CDR1 SGHDT, CDR2 YYEEEE.

The gene calls are TRBV5-6 and TRBJ2-7, with TRBD1 matching 7 bases. The material sequenced was peripheral blood. This TCR came from a person aged 70 to 85 with COVID-19, enrolled during active disease. The CDR3 DNA reads as TGTGCCAGCAGACCCGGGACAGCGTTTTTCTACGAGCAGTACTTC. Translated: CASRPGTAFFYEQYF.